This entry is about one TCR beta chain. Its target is unknown. TCRdb's table, derived via immunoSEQ multiplex PCR, lists solely in-frame clones and lacks some. The sample yields 300,000 to 400,000 clones, around 92% seen once. The data are from a study of Ad26.COV2.S vaccination and SARS-CoV-2 variants. Germline V lookup: CDR1 MGHRA, CDR2 YSYEKL. The CDR3 sequence is 17 residues long. The ends lost 2 bases at V and 0 bases at J; junction bases unmatched: 6. Study results and limitations: Reportedly, after vaccination the spike-specific CD8+ and CD4+ T cell responses displayed substantial breadth. Compared with placebo recipients, vaccine recipients had higher spike-specific TCR breadth. Non-spike TCR breadth showed similarity between vaccine and placebo recipients. Total responses of T cells may have been underestimated by the analyses of TCR breadth and depth.

This receptor was identified in a human donor who had recovered from COVID-19. The input for sequencing was peripheral blood, taken after recovery from COVID-19. The gene calls are TRBV4-1 and TRBJ1-3; 8 nucleotides line up with TRBD1. In nucleotides, the CDR3 is TGCGCCAGCAGCCAAACCCCCGGGACAGGCTCTGGAAACACCATATATTTT. Translated: CASSQTPGTGSGNTIYF.